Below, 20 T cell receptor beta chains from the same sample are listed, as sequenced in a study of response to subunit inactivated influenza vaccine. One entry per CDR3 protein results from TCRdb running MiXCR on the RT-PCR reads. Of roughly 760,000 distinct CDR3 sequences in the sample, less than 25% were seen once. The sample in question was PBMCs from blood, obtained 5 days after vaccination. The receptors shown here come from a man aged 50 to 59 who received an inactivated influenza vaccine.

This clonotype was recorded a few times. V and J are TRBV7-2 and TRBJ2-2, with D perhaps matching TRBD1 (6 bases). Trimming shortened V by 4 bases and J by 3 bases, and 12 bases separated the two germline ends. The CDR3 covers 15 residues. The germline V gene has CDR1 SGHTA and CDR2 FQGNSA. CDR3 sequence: CASSSGTLYTGELFF. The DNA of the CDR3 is TGTGCCAGCAGCTCCGGGACACTCTACACCGGGGAGCTGTTTTTT.

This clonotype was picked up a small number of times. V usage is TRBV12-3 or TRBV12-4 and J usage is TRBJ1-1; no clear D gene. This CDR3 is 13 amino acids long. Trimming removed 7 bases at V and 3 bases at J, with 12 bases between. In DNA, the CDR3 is TGTGCCAGCATCGTCGGATGGTACACTGAAGCTTTCTTT. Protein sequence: CASIVGWYTEAFF.

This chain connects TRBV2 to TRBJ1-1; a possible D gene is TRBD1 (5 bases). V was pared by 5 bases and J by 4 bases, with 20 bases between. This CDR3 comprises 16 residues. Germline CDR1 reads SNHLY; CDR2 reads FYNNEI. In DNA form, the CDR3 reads TGTGCCAGCAGTTCGAAGCAGGTTTCGGGGGGCACTGAAGCTTTCTTT. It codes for CASSSKQVSGGTEAFF.

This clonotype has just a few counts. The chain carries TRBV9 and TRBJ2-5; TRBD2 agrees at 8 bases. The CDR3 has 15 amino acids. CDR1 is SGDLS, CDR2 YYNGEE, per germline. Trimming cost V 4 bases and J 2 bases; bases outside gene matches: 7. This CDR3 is CASSLAGTRQETQYF. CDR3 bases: TGTGCCAGCAGCCTAGCCGGGACTAGACAAGAGACCCAGTACTTC.

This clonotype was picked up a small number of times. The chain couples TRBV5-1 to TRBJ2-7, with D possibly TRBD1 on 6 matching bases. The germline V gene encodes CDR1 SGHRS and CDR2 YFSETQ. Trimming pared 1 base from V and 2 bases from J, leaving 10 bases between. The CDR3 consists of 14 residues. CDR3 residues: CASSLNRVPYEQYF. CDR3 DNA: TGCGCCAGCAGCTTGAACAGGGTCCCCTACGAGCAGTACTTC.

As DNA, the CDR3 is TGTGCCACCGGGGCCGGCCCGAACACTGAAGCTTTCTTT. Amino acids: CATGAGPNTEAFF. The genes are TRBV10-3 and TRBJ1-1, with a possible D match to TRBD1 (5 bases). In germline, CDR1 is ENHRY, CDR2 SYGVKD. The V gene lost 10 bases and the J gene lost 1 base, with 13 bases spanning the gap. This CDR3 has 13 residues.

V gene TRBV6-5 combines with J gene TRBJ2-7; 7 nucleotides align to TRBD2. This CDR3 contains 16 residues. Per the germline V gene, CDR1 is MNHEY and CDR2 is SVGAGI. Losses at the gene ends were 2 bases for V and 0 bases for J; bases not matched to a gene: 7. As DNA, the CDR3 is TGTGCCAGCAGTTACGCCGGCGGCGGGAGCTCCTACGAGCAGTACTTC. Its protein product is CASSYAGGGSSYEQYF.

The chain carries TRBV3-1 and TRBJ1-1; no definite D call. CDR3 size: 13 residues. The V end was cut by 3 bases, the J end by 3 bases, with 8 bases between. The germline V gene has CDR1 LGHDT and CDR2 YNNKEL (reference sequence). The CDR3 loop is CASSHTRDTEAFF. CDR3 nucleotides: TGTGCCAGCAGCCATACAAGGGACACTGAAGCTTTCTTT.

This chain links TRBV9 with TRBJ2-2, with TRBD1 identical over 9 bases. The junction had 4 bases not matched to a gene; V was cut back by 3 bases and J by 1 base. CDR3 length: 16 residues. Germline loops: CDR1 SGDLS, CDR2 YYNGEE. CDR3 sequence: CASSAGQGMNTGELFF. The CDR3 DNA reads TGTGCCAGCAGCGCGGGACAGGGAATGAACACCGGGGAGCTGTTTTTT.

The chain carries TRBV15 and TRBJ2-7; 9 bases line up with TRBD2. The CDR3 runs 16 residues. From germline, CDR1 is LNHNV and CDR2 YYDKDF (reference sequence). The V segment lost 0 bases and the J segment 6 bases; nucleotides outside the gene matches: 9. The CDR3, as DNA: TGTGCCACCAGCAGAGATCGGATTAGCGGGAGTTCCGAGCAGTACTTC. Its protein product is CATSRDRISGSSEQYF. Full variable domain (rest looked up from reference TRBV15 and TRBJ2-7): DAMVIQNPRYQVTQFGKPVTLSCSQTLNHNVMYWYQQKSSQAPKLLFHYYDKDFNNEADTPDNFQSRRPNTSFCFLDIRSPGLGDTAMYLCATSRDRISGSSEQYFGPGTRLTVT.

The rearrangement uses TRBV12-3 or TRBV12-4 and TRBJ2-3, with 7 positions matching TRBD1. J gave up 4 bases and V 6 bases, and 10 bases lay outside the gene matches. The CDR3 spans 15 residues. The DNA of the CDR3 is TGTGCCAGCAGACCTCTACAGGGGTGGTCAGATACGCAGTATTTT. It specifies CASRPLQGWSDTQYF.

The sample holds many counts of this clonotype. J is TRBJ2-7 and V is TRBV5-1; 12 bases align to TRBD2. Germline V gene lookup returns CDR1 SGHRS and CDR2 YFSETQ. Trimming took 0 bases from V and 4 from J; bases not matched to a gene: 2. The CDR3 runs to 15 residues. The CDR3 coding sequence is TGCGCCAGCAGCTTGGCTAGCGGGGGGGCTTACGAGCAGTACTTC. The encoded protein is CASSLASGGAYEQYF.

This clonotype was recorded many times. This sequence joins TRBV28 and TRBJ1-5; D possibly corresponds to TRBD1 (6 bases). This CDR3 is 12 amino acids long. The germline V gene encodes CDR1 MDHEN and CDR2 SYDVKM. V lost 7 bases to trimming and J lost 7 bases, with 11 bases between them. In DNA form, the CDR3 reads TGTGCCAGCACACCGGGGGGCCAGCCCCAGCATTTT. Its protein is CASTPGGQPQHF.

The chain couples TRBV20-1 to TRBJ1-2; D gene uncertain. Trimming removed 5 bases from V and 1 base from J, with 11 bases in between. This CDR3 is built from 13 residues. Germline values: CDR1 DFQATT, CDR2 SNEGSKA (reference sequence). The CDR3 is CSAPRTSNYGYTF. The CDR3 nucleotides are TGCAGTGCTCCCAGGACGAGTAACTATGGCTACACCTTC.

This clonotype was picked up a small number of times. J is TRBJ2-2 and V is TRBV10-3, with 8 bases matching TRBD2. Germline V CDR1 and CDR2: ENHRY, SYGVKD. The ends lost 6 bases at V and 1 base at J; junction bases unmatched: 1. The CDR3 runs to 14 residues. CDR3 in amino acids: CAISLAGNTGELFF. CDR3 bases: TGTGCCATCAGCCTAGCGGGGAACACCGGGGAGCTGTTTTTT.

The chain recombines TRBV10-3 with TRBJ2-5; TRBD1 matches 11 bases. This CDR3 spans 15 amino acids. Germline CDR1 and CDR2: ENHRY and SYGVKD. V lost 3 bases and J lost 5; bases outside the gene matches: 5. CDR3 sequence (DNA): TGTGCCATCAGTGATAGGACAGGGGGCTTGGAGACCCAGTACTTC. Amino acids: CAISDRTGGLETQYF.

The CDR3 DNA reads as TGCAGTGCATTGGGTAACATGAACACTGAAGCTTTCTTT. Amino acids: CSALGNMNTEAFF. This chain links TRBV20-1 with TRBJ1-1; D gene uncertain. The CDR3 length is 13 residues. CDR1 is DFQATT, CDR2 SNEGSKA, per germline (reference sequence). V was clipped by 6 bases and J by 0 bases, with 11 bases between them.

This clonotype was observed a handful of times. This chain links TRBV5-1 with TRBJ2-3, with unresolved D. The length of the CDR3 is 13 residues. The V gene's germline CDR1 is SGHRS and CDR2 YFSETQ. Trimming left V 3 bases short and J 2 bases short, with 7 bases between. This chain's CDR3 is CASSYGPTDTQYF. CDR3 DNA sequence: TGCGCCAGCAGCTACGGACCCACAGATACGCAGTATTTT. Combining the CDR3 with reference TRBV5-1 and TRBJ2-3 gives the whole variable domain KAGVTQTPRYLIKTRGQQVTLSCSPISGHRSVSWYQQTPGQGLQFLFEYFSETQRNKGNFPGRFSGRQFSNSRSEMNVSTLELGDSALYLCASSYGPTDTQYFGPGTRLTVL.

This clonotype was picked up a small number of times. CDR3: CATSDFTLNYGYTF. CDR3 DNA sequence: TGTGCCACCAGTGATTTCACACTTAACTATGGCTACACCTTC. The gene calls are TRBV24-1 and TRBJ1-2; no clear D. Germline loops: CDR1 KGHDR, CDR2 SFDVKD. The CDR3 length is 14 residues. Trimming took off 1 base at V and 1 base at J, with 6 bases between the two ends.

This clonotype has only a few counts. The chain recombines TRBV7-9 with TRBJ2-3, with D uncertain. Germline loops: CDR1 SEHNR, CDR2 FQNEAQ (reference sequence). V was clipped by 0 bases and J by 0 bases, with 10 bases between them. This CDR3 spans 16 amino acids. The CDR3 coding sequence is TGTGCCAGCAGCTTAGCGCTTCGGCAGAGCACAGATACGCAGTATTTT. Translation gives CASSLALRQSTDTQYF.